This TCR beta chain was recovered during a study of Ad26.COV2.S vaccination and SARS-CoV-2 variants. Study as a whole: Administration of Ad26.COV2.S was intramuscular, either once or twice 56 days apart.

Sequenced by immunoSEQ multiplex PCR; TCRdb stores in-frame clones only, minus some. The profile shows some 370,000 clones, approximately 83% of them singletons. CDR1 and CDR2 (germline): SNHLY, FYNNEI. J lost 4 bases, V lost 8 bases, and 5 bases had no gene match. The CDR3 is made up of 14 amino acids. Treatment meaning: around 19 received Ad26.COV2.S at low or high dose, single or two shots; roughly five received placebo; per-sample allocation not given. Following the first vaccine or placebo injection, samples were taken on day 63. Vaccine was an Ad26 vector expressing Wuhan-strain SARS-CoV-2 spike.

The sequence came from a person between 18 and 60 years old who received the Ad26.COV2.S COVID-19 vaccine or a placebo. The sample consisted of peripheral blood, taken in a trial of Ad26.COV2.S vaccine versus placebo. V usage is TRBV2 and J usage is TRBJ1-2, with 12 bases that match TRBD1. The CDR3 nucleotides read TGTGCCAGCGAGGGGACAGGGGGCTTCTATGGCTACACCTTC. It translates to CASEGTGGFYGYTF.